These 25 T cell receptor beta chains were sequenced from one sample in a study of glioma-infiltrating T cells. Using RNA template, CDR3s of TCR alpha and beta were amplified with iRepertoire arm-PCR. TCRdb re-called the multiplex PCR reads with MiXCR, one entry per CDR3 protein. The data show approximately 110,000 distinct CDR3 sequences, roughly 24% seen once. The specimen was glioma tissue, nonneoplastic brain tissue, or PBMCs (not recorded which). These receptors originate from a human donor with low-grade glioma or glioblastoma, undergoing nonglioma brain surgery, or in good health (not recorded which).

At least ten counts were recorded for this clonotype. This chain joins TRBV7-6 and TRBJ1-1; perhaps TRBD1 as D (5 bases). Germline V gene sequence: CDR1 SGHVS, CDR2 FNYEAQ. The CDR3 has 19 residues. Trimming took off 5 bases at V and 0 bases at J, with 25 bases between the two ends. The DNA for the CDR3 is TGTGCCAGCAGCCCTTTGGGAGGGGCATACAGCAACCTGAACACTGAAGCTTTCTTT. Its translation is CASSPLGGAYSNLNTEAFF.

This clonotype was counted a few times. A much more abundant neighbour one base away suggests this may be a read error. This rearrangement joins TRBV28 to TRBJ1-4; no firm D call. The CDR3 is made up of 15 amino acids. V gave up 5 bases and J gave up 0 bases, with 10 bases separating them. Germline CDR1 and CDR2: MDHEN and SYDVKM. This chain's CDR3 is CASSLPGATNEKLFF. CDR3 sequence (DNA): TGTGCCAGCAGTCTACCGGGAGCAACTAATGAAAAACTGTTTTTT.

This clonotype was recorded at least ten times. CDR3 in DNA: TGTGCCAGCAGTCTCGGGGACAGGGGCACCTACGAGCAGTACTTC. The encoded protein is CASSLGDRGTYEQYF. This chain joins TRBV12-3 or TRBV12-4 and TRBJ2-7; TRBD1 aligns across 10 bases. The V gene end was trimmed by 5 bases and the J gene end by 2 bases; junction bases not matched to a gene: 6. The CDR3 has 15 amino acids.

This chain joins TRBV20-1 and TRBJ2-7; 10 positions match TRBD2. Germline V gene data show CDR1 as DFQATT and CDR2 as SNEGSKA (reference sequence). V lost 2 bases to trimming and J lost 0 bases; unmatched junction nucleotides: 4. The CDR3 runs 15 residues. The CDR3 sequence is CSARSLAGGSYEQYF. CDR3 DNA sequence: TGCAGTGCTAGAAGTTTAGCGGGAGGCTCCTACGAGCAGTACTTC.

This clonotype was counted many times. This rearrangement joins TRBV7-2 to TRBJ2-3, with D uncertain. The CDR3 is made up of 14 amino acids. Trimming left V 5 bases short and J 4 bases short, with 13 bases between. Germline V gene lookup returns CDR1 SGHTA and CDR2 FQGNSA. This CDR3 reads CASSPGRSPDTQYF. CDR3 DNA: TGTGCCAGCAGCCCTGGGCGCTCCCCAGATACGCAGTATTTT.

V and J are TRBV20-1 and TRBJ2-7, with 8 nucleotides matching TRBD2. The CDR3 loop spans 14 amino acids. Germline assignment: CDR1 DFQATT and CDR2 SNEGSKA (reference sequence). V shed 6 bases, J shed 1 base, and the junction held 8 bases outside the gene matches. The CDR3 DNA reads as TGCAGTGCCGGACTAGCCCGAGGGTCCTACGAGCAGTACTTC. It specifies CSAGLARGSYEQYF.

This clonotype was counted ten times or more. V is TRBV20-1 and J is TRBJ2-1; D remains ambiguous. Trimming cost V 5 bases and J 6 bases, with 17 bases left between them. CDR1 is DFQATT, CDR2 SNEGSKA, per germline (reference sequence). There are 14 residues in the CDR3. CDR3 coding DNA: TGCAGTGCTCCTCTAGAGGTATATACCAATGAGCAGTTCTTC. As protein: CSAPLEVYTNEQFF.

This clonotype has at least ten counts. The genes are TRBV6-1 and TRBJ2-7; TRBD1 matches 7 bases. This CDR3 contains 13 residues. The ends lost 6 bases at V and 2 bases at J; junction bases unmatched: 4. Germline V lookup: CDR1 MNHNS, CDR2 SASEGT. CDR3 amino acids: CASSWDRPYEQYF. CDR3 DNA: TGTGCCAGCAGCTGGGACAGACCCTACGAGCAGTACTTC.

Turning to this clonotype: One end of the junction fails to match germline, which may point to a read error. The V and J genes are TRBV29-1 and TRBJ2-7; D unresolved. Germline assignment: CDR1 SQVTM and CDR2 ANQGSEA. The CDR3 has 14 amino acids. The chain's CDR3 is CSAQLVPHPYERYF. The CDR3 DNA reads TGCAGCGCCCAGCTCGTTCCACACCCCTACGAGCGGTACTTC.

This clonotype was observed at least ten times. The chain links TRBV20-1 to TRBJ2-5; TRBD2 matches at 15 bases. After removal of 5 bases from V and 4 bases from J, the junction contained 11 bases not matched to a gene. CDR3 length: 17 residues. Germline-derived CDR1 and CDR2 are DFQATT and SNEGSKA (reference sequence). The CDR3 spells CSASGLAGGPVVETQYF. The CDR3 DNA reads TGCAGTGCTTCAGGACTAGCGGGAGGGCCAGTTGTAGAGACCCAGTACTTC.

As for this clonotype: This may come from a read error, since a much larger clone is one base off. The rearrangement uses TRBV7-2 and TRBJ2-2; no firm D call. Trimming removed 2 bases from V and 1 base from J, with 8 bases in between. Germline assignment: CDR1 SGHTA and CDR2 FQGNSA. This CDR3 spans 15 amino acids. In DNA form, the CDR3 reads TGTGCCAGCAGCTTACGAGCCAAGAACACCGGGGAGCTGTTTTTT. It specifies CASSLRAKNTGELFF.

This clonotype was counted many times. The chain has TRBV3-1 and TRBJ2-5; TRBD1 agrees at 10 bases. Per germline, CDR1 LGHDT and CDR2 YNNKEL (reference sequence). There are 15 residues in the CDR3. V shed 0 bases, J shed 3 bases, and the junction held 1 base outside the gene matches. The CDR3 reads CASSQEGTGEETQYF. Here the CDR3 DNA reads TGTGCCAGCAGCCAAGAAGGGACAGGGGAAGAGACCCAGTACTTC.

In this sample, this clonotype turned up many times. The rearrangement uses TRBV5-4 and TRBJ1-1; D is possibly TRBD1 (5 bases). The V end lost 2 bases, the J end lost 1 base, and 6 bases lay between the germline ends. CDR3 size: 13 residues. Germline CDR1 and CDR2: SGHNT and YYREEE (reference sequence). CDR3 in amino acids: CASSFGQNTEAFF. In DNA, the CDR3 is TGTGCCAGCAGCTTCGGACAGAACACTGAAGCTTTCTTT.

The genes are TRBV15 and TRBJ2-1, with 7 nucleotides matching TRBD2. J gave up 5 bases and V 3 bases, and 10 bases lay outside the gene matches. There are 16 residues in the CDR3. Germline CDR1 and CDR2: LNHNV and YYDKDF (reference sequence). CDR3 protein: CATSRVSGVPNNEQFF. CDR3 sequence (DNA): TGTGCCACCAGCAGGGTAAGCGGGGTACCCAACAATGAGCAGTTCTTC.

This clonotype was seen many times. The genes are TRBV20-1 and TRBJ2-5, with D possibly being TRBD1 or TRBD2 (6 bases each). This CDR3 spans 16 amino acids. Trimming cost V 1 base and J 1 base, with 16 bases left between them. CDR1 is DFQATT, CDR2 SNEGSKA, per germline (reference sequence). This chain's CDR3 is CSARVLQGGTQETQYF. The CDR3 bases are TGCAGTGCTAGAGTACTCCAAGGGGGGACCCAAGAGACCCAGTACTTC.

V usage is TRBV9 and J usage is TRBJ1-2; D remains ambiguous. The CDR3 is 12 amino acids. CDR1 is SGDLS, CDR2 YYNGEE, per germline. V lost 3 bases and J 6 bases, leaving 9 bases between the germline ends. This CDR3 reads CASSGRVNGYTF. CDR3 nucleotide sequence: TGTGCCAGCAGCGGCAGAGTAAATGGCTACACCTTC.

On this clonotype: This may stem from a read error, because a much larger clone lies one nucleotide away. The V call is TRBV27, the J call TRBJ2-5; D remains ambiguous. This CDR3 is 12 amino acids long. Per the germline V gene, CDR1 is MNHEY and CDR2 is SMNVEV (reference sequence). The CDR3 sequence: CTSSRTGETQYF. The DNA for the CDR3 is TGTACCAGCAGTCGAACTGGAGAGACCCAGTACTTC.

Ten or more counts support this clonotype. This chain connects TRBV28 to TRBJ1-2; D not certain. There are 13 residues in the CDR3. CDR1 is MDHEN and CDR2 is SYDVKM in the germline V gene. Trimming removed 6 bases from V and 8 bases from J, with 16 bases in between. CDR3 in DNA: TGTGCCAGCAGCCTCGCCGGGAGCCCCGGCTACACCTTC. Its protein is CASSLAGSPGYTF.

This clonotype came up many times. The V and J genes are TRBV11-1 and TRBJ2-1; 7 nucleotides agree with TRBD1. The CDR3 totals 16 residues. V shed 1 base and J 3 bases; nucleotides not matched to a gene: 6. Germline CDR1 reads SGHAT; CDR2 reads FQDESV (reference sequence). The CDR3: CASSLDRGSVYNEQFF. The CDR3 DNA reads as TGTGCCAGCAGCTTAGACAGGGGTAGCGTCTACAATGAGCAGTTCTTC.

This clonotype has a handful of counts. The chain links TRBV7-9 to TRBJ2-1; the match to TRBD2 covers 11 bases. Losses at the gene ends were 3 bases for V and 0 bases for J; bases not matched to a gene: 4. The CDR3 covers 17 residues. In germline, CDR1 is SEHNR, CDR2 FQNEAQ (reference sequence). This CDR3 is CASSFPTSGSSYNEQFF. The CDR3 DNA follows: TGTGCCAGCAGCTTCCCTACTAGCGGGAGCTCCTACAATGAGCAGTTCTTC.

V is TRBV19 and J is TRBJ2-3; D gene uncertain. The CDR3 totals 15 residues. The germline V gene encodes CDR1 LNHDA and CDR2 SQIVND (reference sequence). Trimming cost V 5 bases and J 4 bases, with 16 bases left between them. The CDR3 region is CASSRSSSPADTQYF. The CDR3 DNA reads as TGTGCCAGTAGTCGCAGTTCTTCCCCGGCAGATACGCAGTATTTT.

At least ten counts were recorded for this clonotype. V and J are TRBV9 and TRBJ2-3; TRBD2 is a possible D gene (5 bases). The CDR3 covers 13 residues. V was trimmed by 0 bases and J by 9 bases, leaving 11 bases between them. CDR1 and CDR2 from the germline V gene are SGDLS and YYNGEE. CDR3 residues: CASSVDEGTTQYF. The CDR3 DNA reads TGTGCCAGCAGCGTAGATGAGGGTACAACGCAGTATTTT.

J is TRBJ2-5 and V is TRBV14, with D perhaps TRBD2 (6 bases). The CDR3 has 18 amino acids. Per germline, CDR1 SGHDN and CDR2 FVKESK. V lost 0 bases, J lost 4 bases, and 21 bases lay in between. The CDR3 protein is CASSQDLFRGKRGETQYF. CDR3 DNA: TGTGCCAGCAGCCAAGATCTTTTCCGGGGGAAAAGAGGAGAGACCCAGTACTTC.

This clonotype was observed a few times. The chain joins TRBV29-1 to TRBJ1-1, with 7 nucleotides matching TRBD1. In germline, CDR1 is SQVTM, CDR2 ANQGSEA. This CDR3 is built from 17 residues. V was pared by 8 bases and J by 5 bases, with 23 bases of the junction left unmatched. The CDR3 is CSIGREGADRVVTEAFF. The CDR3 DNA sequence: TGCAGCATCGGCCGGGAGGGTGCCGACAGGGTCGTTACTGAAGCTTTCTTT.

Worth noting for this clonotype: A much more abundant neighbour one base away suggests this may be a read error. The chain has TRBV28 and TRBJ2-5; D possibly corresponds to TRBD1 (8 bases). Trimming shortened V by 6 bases and J by 8 bases, and 19 bases separated the two germline ends. Germline V lookup: CDR1 MDHEN, CDR2 SYDVKM. The CDR3 is 14 amino acids. The CDR3 DNA sequence: TGTGCCAGCAGACAGGGGGGGACAACCCAAACCCAGTACTTC. Residues: CASRQGGTTQTQYF.